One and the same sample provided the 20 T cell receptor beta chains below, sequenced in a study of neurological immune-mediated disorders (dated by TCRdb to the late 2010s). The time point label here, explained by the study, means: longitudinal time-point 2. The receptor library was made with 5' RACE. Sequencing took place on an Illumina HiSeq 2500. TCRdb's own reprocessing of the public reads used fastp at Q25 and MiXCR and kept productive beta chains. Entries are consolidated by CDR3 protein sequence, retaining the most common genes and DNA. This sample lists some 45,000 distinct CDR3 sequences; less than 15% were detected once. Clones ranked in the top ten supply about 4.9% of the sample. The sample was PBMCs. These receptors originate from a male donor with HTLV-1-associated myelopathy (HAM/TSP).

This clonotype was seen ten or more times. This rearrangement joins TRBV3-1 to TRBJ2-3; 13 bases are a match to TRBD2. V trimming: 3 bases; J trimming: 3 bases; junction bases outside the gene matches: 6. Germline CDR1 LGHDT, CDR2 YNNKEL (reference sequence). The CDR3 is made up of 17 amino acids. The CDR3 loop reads CASSHWTSGGSTDTQYF. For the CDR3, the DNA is TGTGCCAGCAGCCATTGGACTAGCGGGGGAAGTACAGATACGCAGTATTTT.

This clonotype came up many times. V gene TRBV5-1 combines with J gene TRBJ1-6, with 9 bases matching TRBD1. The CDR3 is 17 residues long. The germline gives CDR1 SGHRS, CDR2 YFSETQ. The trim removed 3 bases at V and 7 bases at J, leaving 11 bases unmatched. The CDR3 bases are TGCGCCAGCAGCTGGCTAGGAGTGGGACAGGGAAATTCACCCCTCCACTTT. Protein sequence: CASSWLGVGQGNSPLHF.

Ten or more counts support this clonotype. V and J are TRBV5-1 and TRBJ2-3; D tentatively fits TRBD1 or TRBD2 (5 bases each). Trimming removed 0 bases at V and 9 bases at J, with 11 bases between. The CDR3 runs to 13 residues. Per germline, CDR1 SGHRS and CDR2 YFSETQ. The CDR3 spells CASSLEGPGTQYF. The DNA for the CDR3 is TGCGCCAGCAGCTTGGAGGGACCGGGCACGCAGTATTTT.

The CDR3 DNA follows: TGCAGCGCAACAAGGCCGGGGGGGGCCCGGGACAATGAGCAGTTCTTC. This gives the protein CSATRPGGARDNEQFF. This chain joins TRBV29-1 and TRBJ2-1, with 8 bases lining up with TRBD2. Germline lookup yields CDR1 SQVTM and CDR2 ANQGSEA. The trim removed 7 bases at V and 5 bases at J, leaving 16 bases unmatched. This CDR3 is 16 amino acids long.

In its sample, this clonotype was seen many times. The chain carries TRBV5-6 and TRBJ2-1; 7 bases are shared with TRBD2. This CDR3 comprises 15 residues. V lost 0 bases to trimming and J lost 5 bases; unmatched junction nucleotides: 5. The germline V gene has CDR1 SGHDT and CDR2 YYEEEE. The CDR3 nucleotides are TGTGCCAGCAGCTTGGGACTAGCTTCCCACAATGAGCAGTTCTTC. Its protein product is CASSLGLASHNEQFF.

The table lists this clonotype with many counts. The CDR3 region has the DNA TGTGCCAGCAGCCAAGATTGGAGGGGAGGGACAGATACGCAGTATTTT. This gives the protein CASSQDWRGGTDTQYF. The J gene is TRBJ2-3, the V gene TRBV3-1; 7 bases are a match to TRBD2. This CDR3 is built from 16 residues. The junction had 6 bases not matched to a gene; V was cut back by 0 bases and J by 3 bases. Germline CDR1 LGHDT, CDR2 YNNKEL (reference sequence).

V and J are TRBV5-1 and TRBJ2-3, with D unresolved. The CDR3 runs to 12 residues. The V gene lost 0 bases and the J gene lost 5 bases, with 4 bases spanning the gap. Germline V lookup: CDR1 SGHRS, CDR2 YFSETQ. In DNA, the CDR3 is TGCGCCAGCAGCTTGGCGTTAGATACGCAGTATTTT. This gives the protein CASSLALDTQYF.

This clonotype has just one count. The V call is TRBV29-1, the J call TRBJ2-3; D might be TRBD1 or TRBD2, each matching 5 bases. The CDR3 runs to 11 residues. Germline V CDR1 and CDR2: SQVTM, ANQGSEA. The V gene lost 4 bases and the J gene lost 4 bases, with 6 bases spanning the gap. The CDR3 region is CSVGDADTQYF. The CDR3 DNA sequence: TGCAGCGTTGGGGACGCAGATACGCAGTATTTT.

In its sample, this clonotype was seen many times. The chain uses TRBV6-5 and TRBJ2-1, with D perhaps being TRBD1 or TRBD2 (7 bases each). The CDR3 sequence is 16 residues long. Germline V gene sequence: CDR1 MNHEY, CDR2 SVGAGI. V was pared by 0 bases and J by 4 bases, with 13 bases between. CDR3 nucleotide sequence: TGTGCCAGCAGTTACTCGATCAGGGGGGGGTACAATGAGCAGTTCTTC. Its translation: CASSYSIRGGYNEQFF.

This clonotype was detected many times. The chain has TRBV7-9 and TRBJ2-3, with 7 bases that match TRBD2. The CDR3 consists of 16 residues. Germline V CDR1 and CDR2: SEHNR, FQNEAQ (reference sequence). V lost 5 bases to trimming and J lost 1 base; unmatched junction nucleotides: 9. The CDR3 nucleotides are TGTGCCAGCAGCCTTGGGCCTCGGGGGGGCACAGATACGCAGTATTTT. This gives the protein CASSLGPRGGTDTQYF.

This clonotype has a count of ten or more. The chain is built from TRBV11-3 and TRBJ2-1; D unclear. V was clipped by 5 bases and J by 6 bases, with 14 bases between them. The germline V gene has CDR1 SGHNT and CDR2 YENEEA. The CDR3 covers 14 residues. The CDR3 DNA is TGTGCCAGCAGCCCTACTCTAACCACCAATGAGCAGTTCTTC. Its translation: CASSPTLTTNEQFF.

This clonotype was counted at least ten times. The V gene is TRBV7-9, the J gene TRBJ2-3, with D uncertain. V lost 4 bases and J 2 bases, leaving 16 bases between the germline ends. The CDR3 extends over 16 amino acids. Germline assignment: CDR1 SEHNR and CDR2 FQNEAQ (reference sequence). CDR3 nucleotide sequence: TGTGCCAGCAGCTCCCCCCTTAGGACGACCACAGATACGCAGTATTTT. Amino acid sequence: CASSSPLRTTTDTQYF. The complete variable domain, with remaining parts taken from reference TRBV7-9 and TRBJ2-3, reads DTGVSQNPRHKITKRGQNVTFRCDPISEHNRLYWYRQTLGQGPEFLTYFQNEAQLEKSRLLSDRFSAERPKGSFSTLEIQRTEQGDSAMYLCASSSPLRTTTDTQYFGPGTRLTVL.

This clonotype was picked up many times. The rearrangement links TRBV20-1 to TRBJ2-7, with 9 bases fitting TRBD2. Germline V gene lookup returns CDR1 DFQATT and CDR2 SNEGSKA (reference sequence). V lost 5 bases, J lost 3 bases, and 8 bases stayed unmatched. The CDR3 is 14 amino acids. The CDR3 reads CSARPPSGVYEQYF. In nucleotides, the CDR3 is TGCAGTGCTCGTCCCCCTAGCGGGGTCTACGAGCAGTACTTC.

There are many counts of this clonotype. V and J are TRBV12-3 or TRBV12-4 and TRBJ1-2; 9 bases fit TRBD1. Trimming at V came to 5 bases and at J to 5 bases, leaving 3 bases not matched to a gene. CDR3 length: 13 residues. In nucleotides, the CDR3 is TGTGCCAGCAGTCTACAGGGGGCTTATGGCTACACCTTC. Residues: CASSLQGAYGYTF.

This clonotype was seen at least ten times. The CDR3 loop reads CASSRSFAGKETQYF. For the CDR3, the DNA is TGTGCCAGCAGCCGGAGTTTTGCAGGGAAAGAGACCCAGTACTTC. This chain connects TRBV7-9 to TRBJ2-5; tentatively, D is TRBD1 (5 bases). CDR1 and CDR2 from the germline V gene are SEHNR and FQNEAQ (reference sequence). This CDR3 region has 15 residues. V lost 5 bases and J lost 3, with 16 bases in between.

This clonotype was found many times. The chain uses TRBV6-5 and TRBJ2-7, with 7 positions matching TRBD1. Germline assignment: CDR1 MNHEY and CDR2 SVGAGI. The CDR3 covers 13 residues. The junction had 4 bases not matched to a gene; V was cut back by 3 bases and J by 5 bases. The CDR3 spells CASSYYRGDEQYF. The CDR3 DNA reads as TGTGCCAGCAGTTATTACAGGGGTGACGAGCAGTACTTC.

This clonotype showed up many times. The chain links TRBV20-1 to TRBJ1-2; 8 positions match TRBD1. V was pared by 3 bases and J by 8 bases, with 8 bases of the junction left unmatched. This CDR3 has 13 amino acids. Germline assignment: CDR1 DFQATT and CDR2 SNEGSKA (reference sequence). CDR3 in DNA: TGCAGTGCTAGCCCGGGACAGGACTTGGGCTACACCTTC. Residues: CSASPGQDLGYTF.

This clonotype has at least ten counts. The CDR3 DNA reads as TGCGCCAGCAGCTGGGACCCGGGACAGGGCTCCGGCTACACCTTC. This gives the protein CASSWDPGQGSGYTF. V gene TRBV5-1 combines with J gene TRBJ1-2, with 9 positions matching TRBD1. The CDR3 runs 15 residues. V shed 3 bases, J shed 8 bases, and the junction held 11 bases outside the gene matches. Germline CDR1 reads SGHRS; CDR2 reads YFSETQ.

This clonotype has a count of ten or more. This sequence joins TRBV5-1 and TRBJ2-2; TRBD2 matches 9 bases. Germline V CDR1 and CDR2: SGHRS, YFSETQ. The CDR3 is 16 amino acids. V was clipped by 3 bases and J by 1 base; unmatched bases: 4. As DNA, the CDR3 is TGCGCCAGCAGCTCCCGACTAGCGGTGAACACCGGGGAGCTGTTTTTT. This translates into CASSSRLAVNTGELFF.

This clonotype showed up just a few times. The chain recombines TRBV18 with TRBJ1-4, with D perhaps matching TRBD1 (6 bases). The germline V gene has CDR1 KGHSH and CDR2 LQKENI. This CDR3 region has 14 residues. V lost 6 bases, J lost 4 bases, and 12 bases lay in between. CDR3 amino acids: CASSPDSFNEKLFF. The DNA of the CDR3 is TGTGCCAGCTCTCCGGACAGCTTTAATGAAAAACTGTTTTTT.